This T cell receptor beta chain was identified in a study of CD4 T cells in relation to SARS-CoV-2 and coronaviruses. Study at large: The restricting HLA molecule for shared crossreactive spike epitopes was mapped. The study's findings and limits: Culture-expanded clones reflect memory recall rather than primary priming during culture.

Unexposed donor CD4+ T cells date from 2011-2018, before the COVID-19 pandemic. Naive and memory CD4+ T cells came from enriched cryopreserved PBMCs. A note on this clone: Its target is unknown.

Profiled with immunoSEQ multiplex PCR; TCRdb holds only in-frame clones, not every one. This sample has around 56,000 clones, with 70% to 90% found just once. Germline CDR1 is MNHEY and CDR2 is SVGAGI. The CDR3 is 15 residues long. Trimming removed 8 bases from V and 5 bases from J; junction bases left unmatched: 12. The chain uses TRBV6-5 and TRBJ2-5; 9 bases line up with TRBD2. Sequenced: memory CD4+ T cells from PBMCs. The TCR sequence derives from a human donor in good health. This chain's CDR3 is CASRRSSGIGETQYF. In DNA form, the CDR3 reads TGTGCCAGCCGCCGGTCTAGCGGGATCGGGGAGACCCAGTACTTC.